Each of the 11 T cell receptor beta chains below was sequenced from the same sample in a study of T cell repertoires in cytomegalovirus infection (dated by TCRdb to about 2019). Instrument used: Illumina HiSeq 1500. The public reads were reanalyzed by TCRdb: fastp trimming at Q25, MiXCR alignment, in-frame beta chains only. Each CDR3 protein appears once, grouped with its most common genes and DNA. The sample table lists about 78,000 distinct CDR3 sequences, 40% of them with a count of one. The top ten constitute 85% to 95% of the sample. No antigens are known for them. Sample treatment or condition, as interpreted from the label and publication: in vitro stimulation with specific CMV peptide epitopes to enrich CMV-specific T cells. The sequencing used CD8+ T cells from cultured PBMCs, collected from culture after CMV antigen stimulation. These receptor sequences come from a human donor in good health (CMV status not recorded). Some clones in this sample may be carry-over from other donors' samples.

The V gene is TRBV19, the J gene TRBJ2-7; D is possibly TRBD1 (6 bases). The germline V gene has CDR1 LNHDA and CDR2 SQIVND (reference sequence). CDR3 length: 14 residues. V was shortened by 4 bases and J by 2 bases, with 12 bases between the two germline ends. CDR3 nucleotides: TGTGCCAGTAGTAACGACGGACAGCCCTACGAGCAGTACTTC. This codes for CASSNDGQPYEQYF.

This chain joins TRBV19 and TRBJ2-7, with 7 bases lining up with TRBD1. This CDR3 has 16 amino acids. The J segment lost 3 bases and the V segment lost 3 bases, leaving 11 bases of the junction unmatched. Per the germline V gene, CDR1 is LNHDA and CDR2 is SQIVND (reference sequence). CDR3 loop: CASSMKRWTGFYEQYF. CDR3 coding DNA: TGTGCCAGTAGTATGAAACGTTGGACAGGCTTCTACGAGCAGTACTTC.

This sequence joins TRBV7-9 and TRBJ2-1; 8 bases agree with TRBD1. J was trimmed by 6 bases and V by 7 bases; bases with no gene match: 14. CDR3 length: 16 amino acids. From germline, CDR1 is SEHNR and CDR2 FQNEAQ (reference sequence). This chain's CDR3 is CASTPWVTTGANEQFF. As DNA, the CDR3 is TGTGCCAGCACTCCCTGGGTCACGACAGGGGCCAATGAGCAGTTCTTC.

The chain employs TRBV9 and TRBJ2-1; TRBD2 matches 7 bases. Germline V gene lookup returns CDR1 SGDLS and CDR2 YYNGEE. J lost 5 bases, V lost 4 bases, and 9 bases had no gene match. The CDR3 spans 15 residues. DNA for the CDR3: TGTGCCAGCAGCTTCGGGACTACTCTCCACAATGAGCAGTTCTTC. Translation: CASSFGTTLHNEQFF.

The gene calls are TRBV4-3 and TRBJ2-7, with D perhaps TRBD1 (6 bases). The CDR3 consists of 16 residues. Per germline, CDR1 LGHNA and CDR2 YSLEER. The germline V and J ends were trimmed by 0 bases and 6 bases, with 18 bases remaining between them. The CDR3 here is CASSQDIRQELREQYF. Written as DNA, the CDR3 is TGCGCCAGCAGCCAAGATATAAGACAGGAGCTGCGCGAGCAGTACTTC.

This chain links TRBV7-8 with TRBJ1-5; the D is unclear. CDR1 SGHVS and CDR2 FQNEAQ come from the germline V gene. Trimming took 0 bases from V and 3 from J, leaving 9 bases between them. This CDR3 has 15 amino acids. CDR3 DNA sequence: TGTGCCAGCAGCTTAGCGATGGGTACCAATCAGCCCCAGCATTTT. Translation gives CASSLAMGTNQPQHF.

V and J are TRBV15 and TRBJ1-3; D remains ambiguous. From germline, CDR1 is LNHNV and CDR2 YYDKDF (reference sequence). The CDR3 extends over 18 amino acids. Between the trimmed V and J ends, which lost 0 bases and 0 bases, there was a span of 15 bases. The CDR3 DNA reads TGTGCCACCAGCAGAGAATCGGTTTTGGCAGCCTCTGGAAACACCATATATTTT. Translating gives CATSRESVLAASGNTIYF.

In this sample, this clonotype turned up once. V is TRBV6-2 or TRBV6-3 and J is TRBJ2-1; a weak D match, TRBD1 (6 bases). Trimming took 6 bases from V and 5 from J, leaving 8 bases between them. Germline V CDR1 and CDR2: MNHEY, SVGEGT. CDR3 length equals 12 residues. CDR3 sequence reads: CASRQGNNEQFF. In DNA, the CDR3 is TGTGCCAGCAGGCAGGGGAACAATGAGCAGTTCTTC.

The chain uses TRBV7-2 and TRBJ2-1; 10 bases fit TRBD2. J gave up 7 bases and V 4 bases, and 7 bases lay outside the gene matches. The CDR3 runs 15 residues. Germline loops: CDR1 SGHTA, CDR2 FQGNSA. The CDR3 spells CASSWETTSGNEQFF. The CDR3 DNA reads TGTGCCAGCAGCTGGGAAACGACTAGCGGGAATGAGCAGTTCTTC. Supplemented by reference TRBV7-2 and TRBJ2-1, the full variable domain reads GAGVSQSPSNKVTEKGKDVELRCDPISGHTALYWYRQSLGQGLEFLIYFQGNSAPDKSGLPSDRFSAERTGGSVSTLTIQRTQQEDSAVYLCASSWETTSGNEQFFGPGTRLTVL.

The chain links TRBV15 to TRBJ2-1; TRBD2 agrees at 7 bases. The germline V gene has CDR1 LNHNV and CDR2 YYDKDF (reference sequence). This CDR3 comprises 15 residues. V lost 6 bases, J lost 3 bases, and 8 bases stayed unmatched. The CDR3, as DNA: TGTGCCACCAGGGGTGCTAGCGGCGACTACAATGAGCAGTTCTTC. Amino acid sequence: CATRGASGDYNEQFF. Using reference TRBV15 and TRBJ2-1 for the parts outside the CDR3, the full variable domain is DAMVIQNPRYQVTQFGKPVTLSCSQTLNHNVMYWYQQKSSQAPKLLFHYYDKDFNNEADTPDNFQSRRPNTSFCFLDIRSPGLGDTAMYLCATRGASGDYNEQFFGPGTRLTVL.

J is TRBJ2-5 and V is TRBV28; 11 bases agree with TRBD2. J lost 5 bases, V lost 5 bases, and 7 bases had no gene match. The CDR3 totals 15 residues. Germline V gene sequence: CDR1 MDHEN, CDR2 SYDVKM. This chain's CDR3 is CASSVSGGAVETQYF. The CDR3 DNA follows: TGTGCCAGCAGTGTTAGCGGGGGGGCCGTGGAGACCCAGTACTTC.